Listed below are T cell receptor beta chains from one sample, sequenced in a study of cytomegalovirus exposure and HLA in healthy donors. Repertoires were generated with immunoSEQ multiplex PCR, while TCRdb's copy carries only in-frame clones and drops some. The sample has around 100,000 clones; 75% are singletons. Input material: PBMCs. The receptors come from a male donor in good health and CMV-seropositive. The CDR3 runs from the conserved cysteine through the conserved F or W. The D gene is left open where the match is weak. Clone size is given for some rows only: seen once, a few or many times, or a class if the clone is expanded.

>NA|NA|TRBJ2-5|TRBV15
TGTGCCACCAGCAGACTCCAAGAGACCCAGTACTTC
CATSRLQETQYF
>NA|NA|TRBJ2-7|TRBV5-4
TGTGCCAGCAGCCCCAACCCAGGGGCAACCTACGAGCAGTACTTC
CASSPNPGATYEQYF
>NA|NA|TRBJ1-2|TRBV25-1
TGTGCCAGCAGTGCTGACAGGCCCATTAACTATGGCTACACCTTC
CASSADRPINYGYTF
>NA|NA|TRBJ2-3|TRBV19
TGTGCCAGTAGCTATGGGGAGGCGGGGTCCGAAGATACGCAGTATTTT
CASSYGEAGSEDTQYF
>NA|NA|TRBJ1-3|TRBV6-1
TGTGCCAGCAGGGCAACTACCTCTGGAAACACCATATATTTT
CASRATTSGNTIYF
>NA|TRBD1|TRBJ2-7|TRBV7-8
TGTGCCAGCAGCTCGCCTCCGTACCTCGGACAGGGGGCCCACGAGCAGTACTTC
CASSSPPYLGQGAHEQYF
>once|NA|TRBJ2-1|TRBV19
TGTGCCAGTAACCCGGAGGTTAGCCCGGGTTACAATGAGCAGTTCTTC
CASNPEVSPGYNEQFF
>NA|NA|TRBJ1-1|TRBV11-1
TGTGCCAGCAGTCCACAGGTGAACACTGAAGCTTTCTTT
CASSPQVNTEAFF
>NA|NA|TRBJ2-7|TRBV9
TGTGCCAGCAGCAGACTAGGACTTCCCTCCTACGAGCAGTACTTC
CASSRLGLPSYEQYF
>NA|TRBD2|TRBJ2-1|TRBV5-1
TGCGCCAGCAGCTCCACTAGCGGGGGGGCCGGGGTCAATGAGCAGTTCTTC
CASSSTSGGAGVNEQFF
>NA|TRBD2|TRBJ2-5|TRBV5-1
TGCGCCAGCAGCTTGGAAGGCCTAGCGGGGGGGAGAGAAGAGACCCAGTACTTC
CASSLEGLAGGREETQYF
>medium-sized|TRBD1|TRBJ1-3|TRBV6-5
TGTGCCAGCGGGGACAGTCCCTCTGGAAACACCATATATTTT
CASGDSPSGNTIYF
>once|NA|TRBJ1-4|TRBV10-1
TGCGCCAGCAGTGAGGGGGAGACTGCAACTAATGAAAAACTGTTTTTT
CASSEGETATNEKLFF
>once|NA|TRBJ1-3|TRBV7-2
TGTGCCAGCAGCTTAGGCAGGGGTACTGGAAACACCATATATTTT
CASSLGRGTGNTIYF
>NA|TRBD2|TRBJ2-1|TRBV7-8
TGTGCCAGCAGCCCCCCGCGGGGGGGCTCCTACAATGAGCAGTTCTTC
CASSPPRGGSYNEQFF
>NA|TRBD1|TRBJ2-1|TRBV5-4
TGTGCCAGCAGCTCTTTGGGACAGGGGCCCTACAATGAGCAGTTCTTC
CASSSLGQGPYNEQFF
>NA|TRBD1|TRBJ2-7|TRBV7-9
TGTGCCAGCAGCCATAGGGGACAGGGCTCCTACGAGCAGTACTTC
CASSHRGQGSYEQYF
>NA|TRBD1|TRBJ1-2|TRBV18
TGTGCCAGCTCACTCCGGACAGGGGACATGGATGGCTACACCTTC
CASSLRTGDMDGYTF
>few|TRBD1|TRBJ2-2|TRBV7-9
TGTGCCAGCAGCCGTTTCTTAGCCCGACAGGGGTTGAGAACCGGGGAGCTGTTTTTT
CASSRFLARQGLRTGELFF
>NA|TRBD1|TRBJ2-7|TRBV7-9
TGTGCCAGCAGCTTACGGGACAGGGGAAAAGGCGAGCAGTACTTC
CASSLRDRGKGEQYF
>NA|TRBD1|TRBJ2-3|TRBV10-3
TGTGCCATCAGTATGGACAGGGGAAGCACAGATACGCAGTATTTT
CAISMDRGSTDTQYF
>NA|NA|TRBJ2-2|TRBV27
TGTGCCAGCAGTTTTTTCGCCGGGGAGCTGTTTTTT
CASSFFAGELFF
>NA|TRBD2|TRBJ2-5|TRBV7-8
TGTGCCAGCAGCTCTAGCGGGGGGCGGGGGGAGACCCAGTACTTC
CASSSSGGRGETQYF
>NA|NA|TRBJ2-2|TRBV9
TGTGCCAGCAGCTTGGGGAGTACCGGGGAGCTGTTTTTT
CASSLGSTGELFF
>few|NA|TRBJ2-5|TRBV30
TGTGCCTGGAGTGTAATTGGGCAGTTGTTTTACTTC
CAWSVIGQLFYF
>NA|TRBD1|TRBJ1-5|TRBV7-2
TGTGCCAGCAGCCCCCGACAGGGCCGCAATCAGCCCCAGCATTTT
CASSPRQGRNQPQHF
>NA|NA|TRBJ1-4|TRBV2
TGTGCCAGCAGTGGGGGGCCTGCAACTAATGAAAAACTGTTTTTT
CASSGGPATNEKLFF
>NA|NA|TRBJ2-7|TRBV4-1
TGCGCCAGCAGCACTCGGCAGGCCTACGAGCAGTACTTC
CASSTRQAYEQYF
>NA|NA|TRBJ1-1|TRBV11-2
TGTGCCAGCAGCTTAGATCTGTCGAACACTGAAGCTTTCTTT
CASSLDLSNTEAFF
>once|NA|TRBJ1-1|TRBV28
TGTGCCAGCAGTTCTCAGGGCCCGAGCACTGAAGCTTTCTTT
CASSSQGPSTEAFF
>NA|TRBD1|TRBJ1-2|TRBV7-9
TGTGCCAGCAGCTTAGCGGGGGACAGGAACTATGGCTACACCTTC
CASSLAGDRNYGYTF
>NA|NA|TRBJ2-3|TRBV18
TGTGCCAGCTCACCTAGGAGACCAAGCACAGATACGCAGTATTTT
CASSPRRPSTDTQYF
>many|TRBD1|TRBJ1-1|TRBV5-5
TGTGCCAGCAGCTCGCCAGGGGGCGCGAACACTGAAGCTTTCTTT
CASSSPGGANTEAFF
>NA|NA|TRBJ1-1|TRBV29-1
TGCAGCGTTGTAGGGACGGGAGGGATGGGGGACACTGAAGCTTTCTTT
CSVVGTGGMGDTEAFF
>NA|NA|TRBJ2-7|TRBV5-1
TGCGCCAGCAGCTTGGGGGACACAGAGTACGAGCAGTACTTC
CASSLGDTEYEQYF
>many|NA|TRBJ2-6|TRBV5-4
TGTGCCAGCAGCTCCCGGAGGGACGGGGCCAACGTCCTGACTTTC
CASSSRRDGANVLTF
>few|NA|TRBJ1-2|TRBV21-1
TGTGCCAGCATTTCGGGGGACAGTAACTATGGCTACACCTTC
CASISGDSNYGYTF
>NA|TRBD1|TRBJ2-7|TRBV7-2
TGTGCCAGCAGCCGATGGGGGACAGGGGGGGCCTACGAGCAGTACTTC
CASSRWGTGGAYEQYF
>NA|NA|TRBJ1-5|TRBV28
TGTGCCAGCAATCGACAGAGTCCTAATCAGCCCCAGCATTTT
CASNRQSPNQPQHF
>NA|NA|TRBJ1-1|TRBV25-1
TGTGCCAGCAGTGACCCGGGGAGGGGTAACACTGAAGCTTTCTTT
CASSDPGRGNTEAFF
>few|NA|TRBJ1-1|TRBV5-6
TGTGCCAGCATGCTGCGGACAGACTACACTGAAGCTTTCTTT
CASMLRTDYTEAFF
>few|NA|TRBJ1-4|TRBV7-9
TGTGCCAGCAGCATAAACAGGGTAGAGGGTGAAAAACTGTTTTTT
CASSINRVEGEKLFF
>NA|TRBD1|TRBJ2-7|TRBV6-1
TGTGCCAGCAGTGAGGACAGGATAACCTACGAGCAGTACTTC
CASSEDRITYEQYF
>NA|NA|TRBJ2-7|TRBV28
TGTGCCAGCACCCAGGTAGGTGGGGCCTCCACGAGCTCCTACGAGCAGTACTTC
CASTQVGGASTSSYEQYF
>NA|NA|TRBJ1-6|TRBV5-6
TGTGCCAGCAGCTTGATCAGGGAAAATGTCCGTTCACCCCTCCACTTT
CASSLIRENVRSPLHF
>NA|TRBD2|TRBJ2-5|TRBV6-5
TGTGCCAGCCGTTGGAGCGGGGGTTCGGAGACCCAGTACTTC
CASRWSGGSETQYF
>NA|TRBD1|TRBJ2-7|TRBV6-5
TGTGCCAGCAGTGGGGACAGGGGTTCCTACGAGCAGTACTTC
CASSGDRGSYEQYF
>few|TRBD1|TRBJ1-5|TRBV9
TGTGCCAGCAGCGAACGACAGGGGGCGAGCATTTACAATCAGCCCCAGCATTTT
CASSERQGASIYNQPQHF
>NA|NA|TRBJ1-5|TRBV5-4
TGTGCCAGCAGCTTGCTGGGATCGGGACAGCCCCAGCATTTT
CASSLLGSGQPQHF
>NA|NA|TRBJ1-4|TRBV30
TGTGCCTGGAGTCAGGTCACAGGGAATGAAAAACTGTTTTTT
CAWSQVTGNEKLFF
>NA|NA|TRBJ1-4|TRBV12-5
TGTGCTAGTGGTTTGGGGGACTATACTAATGAAAAACTGTTTTTT
CASGLGDYTNEKLFF
>NA|TRBD1|TRBJ2-7|TRBV5-4
TGTGCCAGCAGCTTGCGGGACAGCATTTTGGAGCAGTACTTC
CASSLRDSILEQYF
>once|TRBD1|TRBJ1-5|TRBV7-2
TGTGCCAGCAGCTTGGGACAGGGGGAACGTCAGCCCCAGCATTTT
CASSLGQGERQPQHF
>few|NA|TRBJ1-6|TRBV6-4
TGTGCCAGCAGTGACTCGAGAAATTCACCCCTCCACTTT
CASSDSRNSPLHF